This T cell receptor (beta chain) was identified during a study of identical twins. TCRdb processed the 5' RACE reads anew with MiXCR; each CDR3 protein has one entry. The sample gives around 1.7 million distinct CDR3 sequences, about 30% of which show up once; approximately 0.29% is in the top ten. Study-level results: A lower insertion count was a feature of abundant cord blood beta clonotypes, with no such feature in memory repertoires.

On this clonotype: The target antigen is unknown.

The V gene's germline CDR1 is SGHTA and CDR2 FQGNSA. The V and J ends lost 2 bases and 2 bases, in that order; junction bases with no gene match: 4. This CDR3 is built from 17 residues. The genes are TRBV7-2 and TRBJ1-4, with 11 bases aligning to TRBD1. Sequenced input: cord blood. This receptor was identified in a newborn girl in good health. CDR3 sequence: CASSLRTGGGTNEKLFF. CDR3 sequence (DNA): TGTGCCAGCAGCTTAAGGACAGGGGGCGGTACTAATGAAAAACTGTTTTTT.